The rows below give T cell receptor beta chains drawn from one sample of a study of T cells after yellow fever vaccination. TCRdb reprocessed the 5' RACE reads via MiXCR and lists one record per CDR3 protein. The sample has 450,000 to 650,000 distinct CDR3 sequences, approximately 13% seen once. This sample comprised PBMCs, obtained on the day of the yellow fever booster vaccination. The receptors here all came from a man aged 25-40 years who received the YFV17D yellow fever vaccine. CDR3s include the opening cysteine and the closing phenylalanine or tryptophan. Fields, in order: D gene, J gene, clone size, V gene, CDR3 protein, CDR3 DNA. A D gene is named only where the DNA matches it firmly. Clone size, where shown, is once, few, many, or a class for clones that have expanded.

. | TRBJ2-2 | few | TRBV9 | CASSTRPPGELFF | TGTGCCAGCAGCACAAGACCCCCCGGGGAGCTGTTTTTT
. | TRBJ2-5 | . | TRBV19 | CASSSNWGTRQETQYF | TGTGCCAGTAGCTCCAACTGGGGGACGAGGCAAGAGACCCAGTACTTC
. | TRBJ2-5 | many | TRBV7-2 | CASSPERRGQETQYF | TGTGCCAGCAGCCCCGAGCGGCGGGGACAAGAGACCCAGTACTTC
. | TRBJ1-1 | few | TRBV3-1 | CASSSRGMNTEAFF | TGTGCCAGCAGCTCTCGGGGTATGAACACTGAAGCTTTCTTT
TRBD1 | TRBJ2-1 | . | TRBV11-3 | CASRTTTGAPGHNNEQFF | TGTGCCAGCAGGACGACTACAGGGGCCCCGGGACACAACAATGAGCAGTTCTTC
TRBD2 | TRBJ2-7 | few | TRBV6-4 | CATHSGTYGQYF | TGTGCCACCCATAGCGGGACCTACGGCCAGTACTTC
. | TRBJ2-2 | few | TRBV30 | CAWGGARDTGELFF | TGTGCCTGGGGGGGGGCGCGGGACACCGGGGAGCTGTTTTTT
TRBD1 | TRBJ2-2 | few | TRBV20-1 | CSARENRGTGELFF | TGCAGTGCTAGAGAAAACAGGGGGACCGGGGAGCTGTTTTTT
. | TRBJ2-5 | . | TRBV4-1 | CASSGTYKETQYF | TGCGCCAGCAGCGGGACGTATAAAGAGACCCAGTACTTC
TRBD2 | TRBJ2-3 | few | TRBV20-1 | CSEVAGASPDTQYF | TGCAGTGAAGTAGCGGGAGCGAGCCCTGATACGCAGTATTTT
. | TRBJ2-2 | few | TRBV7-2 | CASSLRRTNTGELFF | TGTGCCAGCAGCTTACGGCGGACGAACACCGGGGAGCTGTTTTTT
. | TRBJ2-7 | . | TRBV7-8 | CASSRLSYEQYF | TGTGCCAGCAGCCGCCTTTCCTACGAGCAGTACTTC
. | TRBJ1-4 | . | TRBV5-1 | CASSFVRGDEKLFF | TGCGCCAGCAGCTTCGTCAGGGGAGACGAAAAACTGTTTTTT
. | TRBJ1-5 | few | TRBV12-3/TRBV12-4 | CASTLDGAVNQPQHF | TGTGCCAGCACTCTTGATGGGGCAGTCAATCAGCCCCAGCATTTT
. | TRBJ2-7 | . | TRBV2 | CASSGNGLSYEQYF | TGTGCCAGCAGTGGAAACGGCCTTTCCTACGAGCAGTACTTC
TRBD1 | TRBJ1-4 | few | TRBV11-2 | CASSLRAAGGSVAGHEKLFF | TGTGCCAGCAGCTTAAGAGCTGCAGGGGGGAGCGTCGCCGGGCATGAAAAACTGTTTTTT
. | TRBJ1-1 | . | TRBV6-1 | CASSDRDLKDEAFF | TGTGCCAGCTCTGACCGGGACTTAAAGGATGAAGCTTTCTTT
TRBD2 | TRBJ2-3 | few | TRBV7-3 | CASSLLPTASGAITDTQYF | TGTGCCAGCAGCTTGTTGCCGACCGCTAGCGGGGCTATCACAGATACGCAGTATTTT
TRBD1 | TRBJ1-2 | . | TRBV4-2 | CASSPNGGQGAGGYTF | TGTGCCAGCAGCCCAAACGGGGGGCAGGGGGCCGGGGGCTACACCTTC
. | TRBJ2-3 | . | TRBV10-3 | CAISEQRVGTDTQYF | TGTGCCATCAGTGAGCAGAGGGTCGGCACAGATACGCAGTATTTT